Sequencing of this T cell receptor (beta chain) was carried out in a study of blood T cell repertoires in COVID-19. The V and J ends lost 1 base and 3 bases respectively, with 4 bases between them. There are 12 residues in the CDR3. Germline V gives CDR1 LGHDT, CDR2 YNNKEL (reference sequence). TCRdb's table, derived via immunoSEQ multiplex PCR, lists solely in-frame clones and lacks some. The table has 80,000 to 130,000 clones, approximately 86% seen once. This sequence joins TRBV3-1 (or the pseudogene TRBV3-2) and TRBJ2-7; D is ambiguous. The specimen sequenced was PBMCs or T cells enriched from blood (not recorded which). The clonotype comes from a woman aged 50 to 60 who had recovered from COVID-19. The CDR3 is CASSQVYYEQYF. The CDR3 DNA is TGTGCCAGCAGCCAAGTTTACTACGAGCAGTACTTC.